Listed here is a single T cell receptor (beta chain). What it binds is not known. The data are from a study of OX40 agonist ivuxolimab in advanced cancers. Looking at the study overall: Patients were dosed intravenously with ivuxolimab at 0.01 to 10 mg/kg every 2 weeks. The study's findings and limits: CD4+ and CD8+ blood T cells expanded clonally by week 6 at 0.1 to 3.0 mg/kg.

This table comes from immunoSEQ multiplex PCR, and its TCRdb copy is limited to in-frame clones, with some not included. The sample carries tens of thousands of clones, 80% to 95% recorded once. This sequence was found in an adult with an advanced solid tumor such as melanoma, head and neck, liver or kidney cancer. This specimen consisted of CD4+ or CD8+ T cells sorted from blood, obtained in a trial of the OX40 agonist ivuxolimab.

This CDR3 is CASNPVQRGSSYNEQFF. In DNA, the CDR3 is TGTGCCAGTAACCCCGTGCAGCGGGGGAGCTCCTACAATGAGCAGTTCTTC. The rearrangement links TRBV19 to TRBJ2-1; 8 bases line up with TRBD2. The CDR3 runs 17 residues. Trimming removed 7 bases from V and 0 bases from J; junction bases left unmatched: 11. Looked up from germline, CDR1 is LNHDA and CDR2 is SQIVND (reference sequence). The entire variable domain, with the rest obtained from reference TRBV19 and TRBJ2-1, is as follows: DGGITQSPKYLFRKEGQNVTLSCEQNLNHDAMYWYRQDPGQGLRLIYYSQIVNDFQKGDIAEGYSVSREKKESFPLTVTSAQKNPTAFYLCASNPVQRGSSYNEQFFGPGTRLTVL.